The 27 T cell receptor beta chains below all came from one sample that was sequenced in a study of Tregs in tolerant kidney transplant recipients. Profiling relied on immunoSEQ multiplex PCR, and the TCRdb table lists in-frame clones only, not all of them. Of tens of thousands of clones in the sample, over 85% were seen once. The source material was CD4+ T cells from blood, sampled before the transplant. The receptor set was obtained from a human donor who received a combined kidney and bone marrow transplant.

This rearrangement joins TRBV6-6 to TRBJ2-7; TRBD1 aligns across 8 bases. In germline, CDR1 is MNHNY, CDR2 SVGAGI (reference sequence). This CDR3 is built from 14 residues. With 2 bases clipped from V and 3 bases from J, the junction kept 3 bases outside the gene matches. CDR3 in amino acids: CASSYGGQVYEQYF. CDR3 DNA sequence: TGTGCCAGCAGTTACGGGGGACAGGTCTACGAGCAGTACTTC.

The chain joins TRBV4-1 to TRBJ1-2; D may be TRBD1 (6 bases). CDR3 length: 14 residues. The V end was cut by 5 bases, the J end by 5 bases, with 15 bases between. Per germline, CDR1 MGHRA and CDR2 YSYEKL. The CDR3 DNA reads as TGCGCCAGCAGCGCACCCGGGACACTTTATGGCTACACCTTC. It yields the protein CASSAPGTLYGYTF.

The CDR3 DNA follows: TGTGCCATCAGTGAACTAGTTTCGTCCACCGGGGAGCTGTTTTTT. Translating it yields CAISELVSSTGELFF. The chain links TRBV10-3 to TRBJ2-2; D may be TRBD2 (5 bases). This CDR3 is built from 15 residues. Germline V gives CDR1 ENHRY, CDR2 SYGVKD. Trimming took 3 bases from V and 4 from J, leaving 12 bases between them.

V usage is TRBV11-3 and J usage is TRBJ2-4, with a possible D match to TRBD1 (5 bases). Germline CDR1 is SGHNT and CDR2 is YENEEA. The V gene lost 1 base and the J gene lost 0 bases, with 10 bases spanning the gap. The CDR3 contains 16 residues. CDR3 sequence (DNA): TGTGCCAGCAGCTTAGGGCAGGGCCTAGCCAAAAACATTCAGTACTTC. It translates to CASSLGQGLAKNIQYF.

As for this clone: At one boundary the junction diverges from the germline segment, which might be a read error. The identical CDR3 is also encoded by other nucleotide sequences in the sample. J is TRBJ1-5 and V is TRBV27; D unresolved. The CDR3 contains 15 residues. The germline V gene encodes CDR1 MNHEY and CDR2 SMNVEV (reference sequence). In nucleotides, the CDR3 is TGTGCCAGCAGTTTCTTCCCCCCTAGCAATCAGCCTCAGCATTTT. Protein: CASSFFPPSNQPQHF.

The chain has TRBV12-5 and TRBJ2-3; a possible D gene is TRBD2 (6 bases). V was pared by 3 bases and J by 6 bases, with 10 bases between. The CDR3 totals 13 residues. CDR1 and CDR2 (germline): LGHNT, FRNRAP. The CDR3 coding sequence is TGTGCTAGTGGTTTCGGAGGGAGGGATACGCAGTATTTT. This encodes CASGFGGRDTQYF.

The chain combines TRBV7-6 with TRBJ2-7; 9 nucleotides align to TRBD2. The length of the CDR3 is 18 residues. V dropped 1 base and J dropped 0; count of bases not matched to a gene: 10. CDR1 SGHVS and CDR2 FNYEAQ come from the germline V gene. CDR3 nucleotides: TGTGCCAGCAGCTTAGTCCCTTTGAAAGCGGGGGGCTCCTACGAGCAGTACTTC. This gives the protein CASSLVPLKAGGSYEQYF.

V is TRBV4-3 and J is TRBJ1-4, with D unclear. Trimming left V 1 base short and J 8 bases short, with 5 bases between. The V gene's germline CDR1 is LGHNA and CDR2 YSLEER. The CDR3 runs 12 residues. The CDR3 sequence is CASSQVREKLFF. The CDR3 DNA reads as TGCGCCAGCAGCCAAGTCAGGGAAAAACTGTTTTTT.

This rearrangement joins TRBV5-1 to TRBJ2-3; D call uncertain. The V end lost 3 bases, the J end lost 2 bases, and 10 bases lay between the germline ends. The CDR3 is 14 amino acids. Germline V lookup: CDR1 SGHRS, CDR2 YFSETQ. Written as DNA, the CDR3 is TGCGCCAGCAGCTGGAGTAGCATCACAGATACGCAGTATTTT. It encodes CASSWSSITDTQYF.

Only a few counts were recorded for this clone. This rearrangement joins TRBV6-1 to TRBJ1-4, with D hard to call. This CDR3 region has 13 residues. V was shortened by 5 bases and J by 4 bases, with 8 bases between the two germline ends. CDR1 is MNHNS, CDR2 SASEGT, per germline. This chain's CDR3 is CASSRHHNEKLFF. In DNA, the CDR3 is TGTGCCAGCAGTCGACACCATAATGAAAAACTGTTTTTT.

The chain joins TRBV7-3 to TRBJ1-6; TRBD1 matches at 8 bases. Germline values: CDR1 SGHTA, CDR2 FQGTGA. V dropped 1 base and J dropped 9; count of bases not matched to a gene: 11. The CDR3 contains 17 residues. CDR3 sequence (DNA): TGTGCCAGCAGCTTAAAGGCGTCCGGACAGGGCAGTTCACCCCTCCACTTT. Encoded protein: CASSLKASGQGSSPLHF.

The CDR3 DNA reads as TGTGCCGTACCAGACAGTTTCGGTTACGAGCAGTACTTC. Translated, it gives CAVPDSFGYEQYF. This chain joins TRBV30 and TRBJ2-7, with D possibly matching TRBD1 (5 bases). V lost 8 bases and J lost 4, with 18 bases in between. CDR3 length equals 13 residues. CDR1 GTSNPN and CDR2 SVGIG come from the germline V gene (reference sequence). The variable domain in full, with the rest retrieved from reference TRBV30 and TRBJ2-7, is SQTIHQWPATLVQPVGSPLSLECTVEGTSNPNLYWYRQAAGRGLQLLFYSVGIGQISSEVPQNLSASRPQDRQFILSSKKLLLSDSGFYLCAVPDSFGYEQYFGPGTRLTVT.

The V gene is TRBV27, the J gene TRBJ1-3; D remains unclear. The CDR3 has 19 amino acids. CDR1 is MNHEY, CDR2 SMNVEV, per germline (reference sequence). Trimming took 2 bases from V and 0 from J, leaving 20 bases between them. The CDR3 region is CASSLRRPTPLFSGNTIYF. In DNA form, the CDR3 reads TGTGCCAGCAGTTTACGGCGGCCCACACCTTTATTCTCTGGAAACACCATATATTTT.

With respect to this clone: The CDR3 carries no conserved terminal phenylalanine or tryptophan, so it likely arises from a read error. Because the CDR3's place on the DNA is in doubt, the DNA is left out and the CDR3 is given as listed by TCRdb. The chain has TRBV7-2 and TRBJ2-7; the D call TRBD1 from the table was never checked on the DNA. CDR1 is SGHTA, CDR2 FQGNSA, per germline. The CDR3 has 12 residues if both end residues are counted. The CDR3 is CASSLDRGQPSI.

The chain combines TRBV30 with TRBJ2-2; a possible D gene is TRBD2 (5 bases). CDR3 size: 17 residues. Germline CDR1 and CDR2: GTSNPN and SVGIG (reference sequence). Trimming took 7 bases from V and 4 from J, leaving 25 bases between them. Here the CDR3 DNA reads TGTGCCTCAAGTCGGTCCCGTGCCCCGGCGGGCACCGGGGAGCTGTTTTTT. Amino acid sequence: CASSRSRAPAGTGELFF.

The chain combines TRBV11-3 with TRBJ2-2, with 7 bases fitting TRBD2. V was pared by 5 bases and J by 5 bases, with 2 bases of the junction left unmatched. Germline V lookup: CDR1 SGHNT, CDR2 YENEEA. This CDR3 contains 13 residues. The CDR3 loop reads CASSVRETGELFF. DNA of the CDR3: TGTGCCAGCAGCGTGCGGGAGACCGGGGAGCTGTTTTTT.

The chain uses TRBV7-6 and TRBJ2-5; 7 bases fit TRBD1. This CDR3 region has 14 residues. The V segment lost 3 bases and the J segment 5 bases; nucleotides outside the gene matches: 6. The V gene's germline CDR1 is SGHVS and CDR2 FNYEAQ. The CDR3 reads CASSLRGLGETQYF. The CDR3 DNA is TGTGCCAGCAGCTTGAGGGGGCTTGGGGAGACCCAGTACTTC.

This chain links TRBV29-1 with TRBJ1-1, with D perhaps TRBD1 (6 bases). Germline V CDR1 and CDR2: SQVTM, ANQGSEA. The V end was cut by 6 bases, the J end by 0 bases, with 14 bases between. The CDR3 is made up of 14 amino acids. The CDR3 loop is CSVGQTGVNTEAFF. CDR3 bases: TGCAGCGTCGGTCAGACAGGAGTGAACACTGAAGCTTTCTTT.

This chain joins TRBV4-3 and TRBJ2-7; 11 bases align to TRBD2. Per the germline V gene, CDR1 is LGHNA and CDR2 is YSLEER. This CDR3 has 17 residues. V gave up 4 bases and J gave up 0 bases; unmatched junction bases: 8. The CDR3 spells CASSPRTSGSSSYEQYF. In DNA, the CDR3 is TGCGCCAGCAGCCCCCGGACTAGCGGGTCGAGCTCCTACGAGCAGTACTTC.

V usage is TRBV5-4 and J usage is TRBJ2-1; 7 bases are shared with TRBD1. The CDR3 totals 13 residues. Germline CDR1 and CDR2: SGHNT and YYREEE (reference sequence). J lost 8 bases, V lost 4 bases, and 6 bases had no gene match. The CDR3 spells CASSIDTGDEQFF. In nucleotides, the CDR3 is TGTGCCAGCAGCATAGACACAGGGGATGAGCAGTTCTTC.

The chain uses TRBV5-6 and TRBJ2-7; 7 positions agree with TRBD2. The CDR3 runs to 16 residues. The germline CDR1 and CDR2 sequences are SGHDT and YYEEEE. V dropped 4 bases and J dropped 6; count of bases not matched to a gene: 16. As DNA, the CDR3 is TGTGCCAGCAGCCAGGGAGGTCTTCAGGGAGGGTTCGAGCAGTACTTC. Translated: CASSQGGLQGGFEQYF.

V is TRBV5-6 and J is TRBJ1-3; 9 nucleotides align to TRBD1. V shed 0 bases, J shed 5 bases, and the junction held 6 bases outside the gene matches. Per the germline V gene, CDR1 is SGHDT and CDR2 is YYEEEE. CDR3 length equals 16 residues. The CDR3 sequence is CASSLAGQGHRNTIYF. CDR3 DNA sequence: TGTGCCAGCAGCTTGGCGGGACAGGGTCATAGAAACACCATATATTTT.

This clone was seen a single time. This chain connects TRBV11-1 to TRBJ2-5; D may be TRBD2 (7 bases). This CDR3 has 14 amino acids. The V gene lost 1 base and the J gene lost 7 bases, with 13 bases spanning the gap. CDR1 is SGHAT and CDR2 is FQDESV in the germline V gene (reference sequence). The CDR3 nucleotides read TGTGCCAGCAGCTTAGGTGGGGGGGCCGGGACCCAGTACTTC. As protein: CASSLGGGAGTQYF. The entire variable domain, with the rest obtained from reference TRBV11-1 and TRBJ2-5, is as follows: EAEVAQSPRYKITEKSQAVAFWCDPISGHATLYWYRQILGQGPELLVQFQDESVVDDSQLPKDRFSAERLKGVDSTLKIQPAELGDSAMYLCASSLGGGAGTQYFGPGTRLLVL.

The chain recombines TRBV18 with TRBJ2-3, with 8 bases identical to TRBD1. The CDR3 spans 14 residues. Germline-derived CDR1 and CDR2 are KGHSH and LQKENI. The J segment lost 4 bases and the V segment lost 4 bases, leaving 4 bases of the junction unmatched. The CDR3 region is CASSHDRGADTQYF. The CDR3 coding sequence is TGTGCCAGCTCACACGACAGGGGAGCAGATACGCAGTATTTT.

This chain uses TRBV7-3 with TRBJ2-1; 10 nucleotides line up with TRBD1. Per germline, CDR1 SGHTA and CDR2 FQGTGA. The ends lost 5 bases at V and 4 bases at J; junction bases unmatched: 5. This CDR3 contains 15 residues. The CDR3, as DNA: TGTGCCAGCAGCCGACCGGGACAGGGGTACAATGAGCAGTTCTTC. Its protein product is CASSRPGQGYNEQFF.

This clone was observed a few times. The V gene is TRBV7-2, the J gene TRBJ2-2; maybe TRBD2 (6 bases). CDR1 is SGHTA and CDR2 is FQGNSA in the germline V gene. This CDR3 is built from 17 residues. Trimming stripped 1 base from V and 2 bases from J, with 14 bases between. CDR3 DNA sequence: TGTGCCAGCAGCTTAGAGGGTGTTGGACTAAACACCGGGGAGCTGTTTTTT. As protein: CASSLEGVGLNTGELFF. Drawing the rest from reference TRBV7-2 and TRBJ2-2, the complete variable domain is GAGVSQSPSNKVTEKGKDVELRCDPISGHTALYWYRQSLGQGLEFLIYFQGNSAPDKSGLPSDRFSAERTGGSVSTLTIQRTQQEDSAVYLCASSLEGVGLNTGELFFGEGSRLTVL.

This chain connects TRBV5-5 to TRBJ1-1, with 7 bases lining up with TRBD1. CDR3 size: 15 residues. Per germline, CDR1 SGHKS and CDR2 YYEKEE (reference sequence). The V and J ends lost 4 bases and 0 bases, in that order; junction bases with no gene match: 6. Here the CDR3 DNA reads TGTGCCAGCAGCCCTCGGACAGGAGTGAACACTGAAGCTTTCTTT. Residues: CASSPRTGVNTEAFF.